This T cell receptor (beta chain) appears in the sequencing data of a study of glioma-infiltrating T cells after dendritic cell vaccination. Time point denoted: after dendritic cell vaccination, including at tumor progression/relapse. Germline loops: CDR1 ENHRY, CDR2 SYGVKD. This CDR3 has 17 residues. V dropped 0 bases and J dropped 0 bases, with 11 bases sitting between them. The protocol was immunoSEQ multiplex PCR, while the TCRdb copy is restricted to in-frame clones and leaves out a portion. The data hold around 100,000 clones, with around 83% observed a single time. Sequenced here: blood, sampled after dendritic cell vaccination. The genes are TRBV10-3 and TRBJ1-4, with unresolved D. This receptor was taken from a human donor with glioblastoma. CDR3 residues: CAISESPNPATNEKLFF. The DNA of the CDR3 is TGTGCCATCAGTGAGTCTCCGAATCCAGCAACTAATGAAAAACTGTTTTTT.